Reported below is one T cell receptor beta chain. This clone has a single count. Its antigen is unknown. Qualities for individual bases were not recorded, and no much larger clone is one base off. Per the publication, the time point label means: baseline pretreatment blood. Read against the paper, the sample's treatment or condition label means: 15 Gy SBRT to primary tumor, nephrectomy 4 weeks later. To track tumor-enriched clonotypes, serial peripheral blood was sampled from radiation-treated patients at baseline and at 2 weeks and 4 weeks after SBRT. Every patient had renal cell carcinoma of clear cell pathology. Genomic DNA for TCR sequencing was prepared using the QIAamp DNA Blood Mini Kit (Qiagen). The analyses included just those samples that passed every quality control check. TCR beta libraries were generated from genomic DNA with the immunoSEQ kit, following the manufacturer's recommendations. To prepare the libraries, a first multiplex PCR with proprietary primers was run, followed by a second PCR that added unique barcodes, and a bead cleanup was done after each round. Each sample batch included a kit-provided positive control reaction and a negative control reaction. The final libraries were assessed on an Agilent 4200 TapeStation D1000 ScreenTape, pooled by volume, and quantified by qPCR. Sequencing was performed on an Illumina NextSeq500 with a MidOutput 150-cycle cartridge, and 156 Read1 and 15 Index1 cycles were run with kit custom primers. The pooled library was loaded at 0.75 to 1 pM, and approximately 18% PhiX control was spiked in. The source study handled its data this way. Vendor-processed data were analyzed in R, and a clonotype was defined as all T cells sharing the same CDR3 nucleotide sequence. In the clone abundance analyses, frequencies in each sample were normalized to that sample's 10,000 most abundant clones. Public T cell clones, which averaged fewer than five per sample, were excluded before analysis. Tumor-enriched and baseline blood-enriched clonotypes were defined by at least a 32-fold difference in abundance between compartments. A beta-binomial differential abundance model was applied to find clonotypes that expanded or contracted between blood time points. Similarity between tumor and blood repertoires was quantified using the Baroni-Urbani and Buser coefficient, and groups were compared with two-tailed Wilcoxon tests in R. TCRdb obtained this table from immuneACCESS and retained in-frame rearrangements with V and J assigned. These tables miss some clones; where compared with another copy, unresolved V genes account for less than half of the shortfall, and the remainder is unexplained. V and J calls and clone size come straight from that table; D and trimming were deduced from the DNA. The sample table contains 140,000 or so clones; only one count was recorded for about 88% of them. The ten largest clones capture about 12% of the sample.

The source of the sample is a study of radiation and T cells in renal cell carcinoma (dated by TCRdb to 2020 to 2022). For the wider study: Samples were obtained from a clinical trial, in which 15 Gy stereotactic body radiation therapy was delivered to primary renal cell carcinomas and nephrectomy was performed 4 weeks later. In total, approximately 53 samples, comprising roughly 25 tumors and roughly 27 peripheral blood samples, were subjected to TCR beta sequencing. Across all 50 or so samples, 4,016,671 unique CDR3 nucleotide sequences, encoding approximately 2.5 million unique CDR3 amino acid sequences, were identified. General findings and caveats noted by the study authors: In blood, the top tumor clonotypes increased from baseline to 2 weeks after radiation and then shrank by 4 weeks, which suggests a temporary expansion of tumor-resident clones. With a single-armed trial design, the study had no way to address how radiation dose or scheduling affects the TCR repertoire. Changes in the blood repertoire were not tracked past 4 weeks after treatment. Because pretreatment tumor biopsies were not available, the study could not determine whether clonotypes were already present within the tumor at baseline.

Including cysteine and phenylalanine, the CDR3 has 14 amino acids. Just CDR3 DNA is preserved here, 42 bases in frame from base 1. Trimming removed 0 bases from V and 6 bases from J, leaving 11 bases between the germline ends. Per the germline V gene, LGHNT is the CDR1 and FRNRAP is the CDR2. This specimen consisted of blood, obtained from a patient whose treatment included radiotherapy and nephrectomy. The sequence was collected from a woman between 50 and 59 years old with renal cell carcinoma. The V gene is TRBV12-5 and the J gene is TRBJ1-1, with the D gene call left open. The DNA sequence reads TGTGCTAGTGGTTTGGTCCCGTTATGGGCTGAAGCTTTCTTT. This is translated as CASGLVPLWAEAFF.